The rows below give T cell receptor beta chains drawn from one sample of a study of regulatory T cells in long-lasting Graves disease. MiXCR, run by TCRdb on the multiplex PCR reads, gives a single entry per CDR3 protein. Here the sample spans roughly 380,000 distinct CDR3 sequences, 16% being singletons. The data also belong to a second study, concerning T cells in Graves' hyperthyroidism and ophthalmopathy.

Source: peripheral blood mononuclear cells (PBMCs), taken at new diagnosis, from a patient treated with antithyroid drugs. The receptors come from a man in his forties or fifties with Graves disease. Each CDR3 is given with its conserved first and last residue. A D gene is named only where the DNA matches it firmly. The listing skips clone size in some rows; elsewhere it reads once, few, many or a size class.

J	D	V	size	CDR3	DNA
TRBJ1-3	TRBD1	TRBV7-8	once	CASSPGQVNGNTIYF	TGTGCCAGCAGCCCCGGACAGGTTAATGGAAACACCATATATTTT
TRBJ2-7	NA	TRBV30	few	CAWSPTGRYEQYF	TGTGCCTGGAGTCCCACTGGGCGGTACGAGCAGTACTTC
TRBJ1-5	NA	TRBV28	NA	CASGLLQGRSYRNQPQHF	TGTGCCAGCGGACTCCTCCAGGGAAGGTCTTATCGCAATCAGCCCCAGCATTTT
TRBJ2-7	NA	TRBV7-8	NA	CASTPITHAYEQYF	TGTGCCAGCACGCCCATAACCCATGCCTACGAGCAGTACTTC
TRBJ2-1	TRBD1	TRBV29-1	many	CSVEGDRAYNEQFF	TGCAGCGTTGAAGGGGACAGGGCCTACAATGAGCAGTTCTTC
TRBJ2-7	NA	TRBV6-5	NA	CASSYSGGEEQYF	TGTGCCAGCAGTTACTCGGGTGGGGAAGAGCAGTACTTC
TRBJ2-5	NA	TRBV18	many	CASSRQTSETQYF	TGTGCCAGCTCACGTCAGACGAGCGAGACCCAGTACTTC
TRBJ2-7	TRBD2	TRBV7-3	many	CASSSSAGYEQYF	TGTGCCAGCAGCTCATCAGCGGGGTACGAGCAGTACTTC
TRBJ2-7	TRBD1	TRBV18	many	CASSAGTASYEQYF	TGTGCCAGCTCGGCCGGGACAGCCTCCTACGAGCAGTACTTC
TRBJ2-7	NA	TRBV7-2	NA	CASSFARGASSPLYEQYF	TGTGCCAGCAGCTTCGCTAGGGGGGCGAGCTCGCCTCTCTACGAGCAGTACTTC
TRBJ2-7	NA	TRBV20-1	few	CSADREGDEQYF	TGCAGTGCTGACAGGGAGGGCGACGAGCAGTACTTC
TRBJ1-6	NA	TRBV9	few	CASSSPNSPLHF	TGTGCCAGCAGCTCCCCTAATTCACCCCTCCACTTT
TRBJ2-1	TRBD2	TRBV3-1	many	CASSQGYSAGGSGYEQFF	TGTGCCAGCAGCCAAGGTTATTCAGCGGGGGGCTCCGGTTACGAGCAGTTCTTC
TRBJ2-5	NA	TRBV10-3	NA	CAISWPGGEETQYF	TGTGCCATCTCGTGGCCCGGCGGAGAAGAGACCCAGTACTTC
TRBJ1-4	NA	TRBV12-3/TRBV12-4	many	CASSRTAINEKLFF	TGTGCCAGCAGTCGGACAGCGATTAATGAAAAACTGTTTTTT
TRBJ1-1	NA	TRBV11-2	many	CASSPHQGRIAFF	TGTGCCAGCAGCCCCCACCAGGGTAGGATAGCTTTCTTT
TRBJ2-7	NA	TRBV12-3/TRBV12-4	many	CASSPGQPPYEQYF	TGTGCCAGCAGCCCGGGACAACCGCCCTACGAGCAGTACTTC
TRBJ1-5	NA	TRBV19	NA	CASSTPYRVLQPQHF	TGTGCCAGTAGTACCCCTTACAGGGTTCTACAGCCCCAGCATTTT
TRBJ2-4	TRBD1	TRBV10-2	NA	CASSEYGTGKNIQYF	TGCGCCAGCAGTGAGTACGGGACAGGAAAAAACATTCAGTACTTC
TRBJ2-7	NA	TRBV5-1	many	CASSLAVGRSSYEQYF	TGCGCCAGCAGCTTGGCCGTCGGGCGGAGCTCCTACGAGCAGTACTTC
TRBJ2-5	NA	TRBV12-3/TRBV12-4	few	CASSLGGGAVTQYF	TGTGCCAGCAGTTTGGGAGGGGGGGCCGTGACCCAGTACTTC
TRBJ1-5	TRBD1	TRBV7-2	many	CASSLTGIDQPQHF	TGTGCCAGCAGCTTGACAGGGATCGATCAGCCCCAGCATTTT
TRBJ2-3	NA	TRBV28	many	CASSLGGTLKDTQYF	TGTGCCAGCAGTTTGGGCGGCACCCTCAAAGATACGCAGTATTTT
TRBJ1-4	NA	TRBV20-1	many	CSAFGQIEKLFF	TGCAGTGCTTTCGGACAGATTGAAAAACTGTTTTTT
TRBJ2-3	TRBD2	TRBV6-1	NA	CASRSLAGGLTDTQYF	TGTGCCAGCAGGTCTCTAGCGGGGGGGCTCACAGATACGCAGTATTTT
TRBJ2-3	NA	TRBV5-1	NA	CASSFPRGSASTDTRYF	TGCGCCAGCAGCTTCCCTCGCGGGTCCGCGAGCACAGATACGCGGTATTTT
TRBJ2-6	NA	TRBV24-1	NA	CATSDPQKGTNVLTF	TGTGCCACCAGTGATCCCCAGAAAGGGACCAACGTCCTGACTTTC
TRBJ2-7	TRBD2	TRBV27	many	CASSLRGEALYEQYF	TGTGCCAGCAGTTTGCGGGGGGAAGCGCTCTACGAGCAGTACTTC
TRBJ2-5	NA	TRBV18	many	CASSPRETQYF	TGTGCCAGCTCACCCCGCGAGACCCAGTACTTC
TRBJ2-3	TRBD2	TRBV4-1	NA	CASSRQYGGAVPDTQYF	TGCGCCAGCAGCCGCCAATACGGGGGGGCGGTCCCCGATACGCAGTATTTT
TRBJ1-1	NA	TRBV6-1	many	CASSEALGFRAFF	TGTGCCAGCAGTGAAGCTTTAGGTTTCAGAGCTTTCTTT
TRBJ2-4	TRBD2	TRBV5-5	few	CASTSTTSAPYF	TGTGCCAGCACCTCAACGACTAGCGCTCCGTACTTC